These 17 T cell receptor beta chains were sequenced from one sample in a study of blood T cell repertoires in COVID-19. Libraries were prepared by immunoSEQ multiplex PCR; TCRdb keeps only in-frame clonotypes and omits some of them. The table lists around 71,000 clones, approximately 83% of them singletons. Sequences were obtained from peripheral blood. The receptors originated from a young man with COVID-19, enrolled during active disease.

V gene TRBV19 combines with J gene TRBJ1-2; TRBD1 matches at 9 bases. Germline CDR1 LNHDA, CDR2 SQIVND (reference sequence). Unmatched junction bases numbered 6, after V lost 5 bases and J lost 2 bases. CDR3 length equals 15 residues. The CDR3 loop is CASSGGTGMNYGYTF. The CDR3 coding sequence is TGTGCCAGTAGTGGAGGGACAGGGATGAACTATGGCTACACCTTC.

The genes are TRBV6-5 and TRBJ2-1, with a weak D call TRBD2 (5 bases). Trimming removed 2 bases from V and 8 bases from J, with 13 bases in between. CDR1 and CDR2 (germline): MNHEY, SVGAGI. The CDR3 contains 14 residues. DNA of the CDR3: TGTGCCAGCAGTTACCTAAATTCGGGATATGAGCAGTTCTTC. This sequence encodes CASSYLNSGYEQFF.

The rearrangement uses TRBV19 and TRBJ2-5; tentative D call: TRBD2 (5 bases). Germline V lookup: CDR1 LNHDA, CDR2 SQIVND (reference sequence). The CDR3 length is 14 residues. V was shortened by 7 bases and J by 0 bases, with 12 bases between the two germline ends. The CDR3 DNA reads TGTGCCAGTAACGCCGGACTCTACCAAGAGACCCAGTACTTC. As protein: CASNAGLYQETQYF.

The CDR3 sequence: CASSSVLGRASNQPQHF. The CDR3 nucleotides read TGTGCCAGCAGCTCCGTCCTCGGCAGGGCGAGCAATCAGCCCCAGCATTTT. The chain combines TRBV11-3 with TRBJ1-5, with D tentatively TRBD1 (5 bases). Trimming pared 4 bases from V and 1 base from J, leaving 17 bases between. Germline V lookup: CDR1 SGHNT, CDR2 YENEEA. The CDR3 covers 17 residues. Complete variable domain (other parts from reference TRBV11-3 and TRBJ1-5): EAGVVQSPRYKIIEKKQPVAFWCNPISGHNTLYWYLQNLGQGPELLIRYENEEAVDDSQLPKDRFSAERLKGVDSTLKIQPAELGDSAVYLCASSSVLGRASNQPQHFGDGTRLSIL.

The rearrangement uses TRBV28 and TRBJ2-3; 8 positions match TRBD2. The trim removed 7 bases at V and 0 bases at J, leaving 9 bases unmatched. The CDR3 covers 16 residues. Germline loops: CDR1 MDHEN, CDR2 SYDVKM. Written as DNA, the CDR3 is TGTGCCAGCAATGAGAGGACTAGCTTAAGCACAGATACGCAGTATTTT. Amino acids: CASNERTSLSTDTQYF.

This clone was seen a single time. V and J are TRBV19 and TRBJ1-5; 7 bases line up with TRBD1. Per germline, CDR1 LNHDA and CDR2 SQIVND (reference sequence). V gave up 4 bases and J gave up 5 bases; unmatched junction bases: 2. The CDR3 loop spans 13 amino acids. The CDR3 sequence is CASSRDRDQPQHF. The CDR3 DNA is TGTGCCAGTAGTAGAGACAGGGATCAGCCCCAGCATTTT.

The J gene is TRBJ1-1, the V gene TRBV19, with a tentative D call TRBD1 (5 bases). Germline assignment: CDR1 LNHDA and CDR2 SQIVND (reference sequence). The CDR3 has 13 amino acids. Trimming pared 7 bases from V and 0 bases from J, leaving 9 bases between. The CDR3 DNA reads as TGTGCCAGTAACCCGACAGTGAACACTGAAGCTTTCTTT. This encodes CASNPTVNTEAFF. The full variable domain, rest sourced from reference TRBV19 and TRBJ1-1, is DGGITQSPKYLFRKEGQNVTLSCEQNLNHDAMYWYRQDPGQGLRLIYYSQIVNDFQKGDIAEGYSVSREKKESFPLTVTSAQKNPTAFYLCASNPTVNTEAFFGQGTRLTVV.

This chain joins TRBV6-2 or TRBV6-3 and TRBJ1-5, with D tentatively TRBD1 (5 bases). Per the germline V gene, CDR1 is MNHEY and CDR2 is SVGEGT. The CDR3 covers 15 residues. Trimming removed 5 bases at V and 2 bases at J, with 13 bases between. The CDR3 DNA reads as TGTGCCAGCAGTACAGGAGCAAGTGGCAATCAGCCCCAGCATTTT. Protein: CASSTGASGNQPQHF.

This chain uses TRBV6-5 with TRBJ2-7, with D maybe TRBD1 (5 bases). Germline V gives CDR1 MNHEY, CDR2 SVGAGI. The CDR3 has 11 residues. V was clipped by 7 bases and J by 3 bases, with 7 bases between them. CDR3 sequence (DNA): TGTGCCAGCAAAGGACACTACGAGCAGTACTTC. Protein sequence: CASKGHYEQYF.

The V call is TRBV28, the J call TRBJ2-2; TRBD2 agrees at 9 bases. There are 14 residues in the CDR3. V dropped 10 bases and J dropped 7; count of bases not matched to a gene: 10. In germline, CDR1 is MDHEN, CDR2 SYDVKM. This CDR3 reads CAISLAGVGGELFF. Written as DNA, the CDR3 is TGTGCCATCTCCTTAGCGGGAGTTGGCGGGGAGCTGTTTTTT. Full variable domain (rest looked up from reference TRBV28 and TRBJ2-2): DVKVTQSSRYLVKRTGEKVFLECVQDMDHENMFWYRQDPGLGLRLIYFSYDVKMKEKGDIPEGYSVSREKKERFSLILESASTNQTSMYLCAISLAGVGGELFFGEGSRLTVL.

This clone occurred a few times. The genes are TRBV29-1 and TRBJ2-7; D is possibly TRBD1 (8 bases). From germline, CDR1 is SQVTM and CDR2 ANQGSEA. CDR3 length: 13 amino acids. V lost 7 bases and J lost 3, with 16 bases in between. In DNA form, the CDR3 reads TGCAGCGCCACAGGGGGGGGAGGCTACGAGCAGTACTTC. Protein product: CSATGGGGYEQYF.

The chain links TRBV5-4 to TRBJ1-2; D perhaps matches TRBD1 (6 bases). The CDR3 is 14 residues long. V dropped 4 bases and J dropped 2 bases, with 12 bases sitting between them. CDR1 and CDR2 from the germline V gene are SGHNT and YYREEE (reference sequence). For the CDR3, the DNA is TGTGCCAGCAGCCAGGACAGCCTCAACTATGGCTACACCTTC. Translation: CASSQDSLNYGYTF.

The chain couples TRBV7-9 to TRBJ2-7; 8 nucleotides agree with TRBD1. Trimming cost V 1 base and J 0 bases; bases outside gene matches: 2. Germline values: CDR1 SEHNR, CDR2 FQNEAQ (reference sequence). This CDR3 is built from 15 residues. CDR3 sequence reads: CASSLDRGSSYEQYF. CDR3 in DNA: TGTGCCAGCAGCTTAGACAGGGGGAGCTCCTACGAGCAGTACTTC.

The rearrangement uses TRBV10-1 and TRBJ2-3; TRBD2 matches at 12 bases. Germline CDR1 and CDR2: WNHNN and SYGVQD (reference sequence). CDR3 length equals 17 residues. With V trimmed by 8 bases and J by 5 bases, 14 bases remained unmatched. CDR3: CASSGVPSGRAEDTQYF. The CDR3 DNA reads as TGCGCCAGCTCTGGGGTCCCTAGCGGGAGGGCCGAAGATACGCAGTATTTT.

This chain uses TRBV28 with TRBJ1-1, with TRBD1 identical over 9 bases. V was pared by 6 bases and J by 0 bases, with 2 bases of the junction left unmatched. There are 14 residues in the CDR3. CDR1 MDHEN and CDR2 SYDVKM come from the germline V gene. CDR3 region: CASRWTGVNTEAFF. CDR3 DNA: TGTGCCAGCAGGTGGACAGGGGTGAACACTGAAGCTTTCTTT.

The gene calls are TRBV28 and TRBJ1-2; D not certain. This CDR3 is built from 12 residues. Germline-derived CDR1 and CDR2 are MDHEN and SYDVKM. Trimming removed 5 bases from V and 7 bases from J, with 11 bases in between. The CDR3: CASSPRGSGYTF. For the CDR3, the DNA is TGTGCCAGCAGTCCCAGAGGCTCTGGCTACACCTTC.

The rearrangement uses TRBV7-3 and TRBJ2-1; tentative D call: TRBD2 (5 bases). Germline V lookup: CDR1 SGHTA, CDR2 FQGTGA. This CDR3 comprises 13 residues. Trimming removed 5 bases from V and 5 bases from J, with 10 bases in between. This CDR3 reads CASSPDWNNEQFF. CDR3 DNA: TGTGCCAGCAGCCCGGACTGGAACAATGAGCAGTTCTTC.